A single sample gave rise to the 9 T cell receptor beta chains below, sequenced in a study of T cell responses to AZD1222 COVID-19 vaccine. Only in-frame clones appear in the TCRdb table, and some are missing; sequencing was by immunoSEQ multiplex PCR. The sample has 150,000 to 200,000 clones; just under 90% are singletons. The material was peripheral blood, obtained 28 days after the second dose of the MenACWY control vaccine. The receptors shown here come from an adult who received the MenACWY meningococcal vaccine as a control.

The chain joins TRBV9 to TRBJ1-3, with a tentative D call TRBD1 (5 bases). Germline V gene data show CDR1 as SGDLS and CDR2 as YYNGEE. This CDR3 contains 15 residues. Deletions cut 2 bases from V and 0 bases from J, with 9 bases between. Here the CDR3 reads CASSVTGTSGNTIYF. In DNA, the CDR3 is TGTGCCAGCAGCGTTACGGGGACCTCTGGAAACACCATATATTTT.

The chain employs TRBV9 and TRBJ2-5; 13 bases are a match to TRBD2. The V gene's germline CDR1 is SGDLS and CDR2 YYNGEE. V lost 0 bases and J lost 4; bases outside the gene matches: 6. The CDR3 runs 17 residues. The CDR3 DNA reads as TGTGCCAGCAGCGTAGGAGGACTAGCGGGAGCTGGAGAGACCCAGTACTTC. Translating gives CASSVGGLAGAGETQYF. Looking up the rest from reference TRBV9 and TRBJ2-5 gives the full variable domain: DSGVTQTPKHLITATGQRVTLRCSPRSGDLSVYWYQQSLDQGLQFLIQYYNGEERAKGNILERFSAQQFPDLHSELNLSSLELGDSALYFCASSVGGLAGAGETQYFGPGTRLLVL.

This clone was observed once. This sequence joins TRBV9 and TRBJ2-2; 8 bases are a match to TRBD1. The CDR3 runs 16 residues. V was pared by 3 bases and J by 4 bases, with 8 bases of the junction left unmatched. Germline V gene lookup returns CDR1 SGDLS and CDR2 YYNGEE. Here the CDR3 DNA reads TGTGCCAGCAGCGGGGCAGGGGGCTCGGGCACCGGGGAGCTGTTTTTT. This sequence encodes CASSGAGGSGTGELFF.

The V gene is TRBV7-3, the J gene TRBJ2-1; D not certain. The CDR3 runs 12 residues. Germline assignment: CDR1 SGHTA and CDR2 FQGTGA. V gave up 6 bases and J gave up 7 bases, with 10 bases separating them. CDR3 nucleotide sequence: TGTGCCAGCAGGGTCTTCGGGAATGAGCAGTTCTTC. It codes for CASRVFGNEQFF.

The CDR3 here is CATSRGFADSGGYTF. CDR3 bases: TGTGCCACCAGCAGAGGATTTGCCGACAGCGGCGGCTACACCTTC. The chain couples TRBV15 to TRBJ1-2; maybe TRBD1 (5 bases). CDR1 is LNHNV and CDR2 is YYDKDF in the germline V gene (reference sequence). The CDR3 runs 15 residues. The V and J ends lost 1 base and 8 bases respectively, with 17 bases between them.

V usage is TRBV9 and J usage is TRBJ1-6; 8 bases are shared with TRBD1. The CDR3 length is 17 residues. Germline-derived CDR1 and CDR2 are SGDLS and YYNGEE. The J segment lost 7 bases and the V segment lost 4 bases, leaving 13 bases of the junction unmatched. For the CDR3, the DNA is TGTGCCAGCAGCTCCAGGACAGGGCTGTCGGGAAATTCACCCCTCCACTTT. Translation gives CASSSRTGLSGNSPLHF.

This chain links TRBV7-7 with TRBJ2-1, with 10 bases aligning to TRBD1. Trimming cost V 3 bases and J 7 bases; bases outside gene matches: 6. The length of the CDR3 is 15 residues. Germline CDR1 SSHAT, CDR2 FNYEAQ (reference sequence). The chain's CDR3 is CASSFGTGAGNEQFF. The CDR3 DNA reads TGTGCCAGCAGCTTTGGGACAGGGGCGGGGAATGAGCAGTTCTTC.

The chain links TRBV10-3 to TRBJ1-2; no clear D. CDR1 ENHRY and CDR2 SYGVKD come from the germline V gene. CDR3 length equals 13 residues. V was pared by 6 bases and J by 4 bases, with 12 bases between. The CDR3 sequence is CAISGSAPYGYTF. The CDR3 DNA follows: TGTGCCATCAGCGGCAGCGCTCCCTATGGCTACACCTTC.

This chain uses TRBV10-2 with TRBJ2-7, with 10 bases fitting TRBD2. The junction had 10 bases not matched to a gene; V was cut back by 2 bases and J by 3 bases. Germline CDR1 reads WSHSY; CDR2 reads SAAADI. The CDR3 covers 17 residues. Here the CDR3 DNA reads TGCGCCAGCAGTGAGCCGGGGGGAGCGGGAGGGGGCTACGAGCAGTACTTC. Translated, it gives CASSEPGGAGGGYEQYF.